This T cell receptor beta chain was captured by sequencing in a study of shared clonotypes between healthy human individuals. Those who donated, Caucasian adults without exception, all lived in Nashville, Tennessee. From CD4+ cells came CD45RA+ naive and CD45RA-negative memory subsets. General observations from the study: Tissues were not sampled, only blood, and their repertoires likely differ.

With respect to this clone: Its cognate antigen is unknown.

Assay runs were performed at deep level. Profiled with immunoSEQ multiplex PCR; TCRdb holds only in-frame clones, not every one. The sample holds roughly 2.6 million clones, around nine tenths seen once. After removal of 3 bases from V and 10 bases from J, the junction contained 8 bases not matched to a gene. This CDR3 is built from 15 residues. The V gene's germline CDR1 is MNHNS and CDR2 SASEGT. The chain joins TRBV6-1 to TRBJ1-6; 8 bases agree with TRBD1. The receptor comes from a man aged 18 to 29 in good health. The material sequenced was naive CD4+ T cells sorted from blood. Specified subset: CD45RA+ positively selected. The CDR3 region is CASSDETGVGSPLHF. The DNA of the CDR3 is TGTGCCAGCAGTGACGAGACAGGGGTTGGCTCACCCCTCCACTTT.